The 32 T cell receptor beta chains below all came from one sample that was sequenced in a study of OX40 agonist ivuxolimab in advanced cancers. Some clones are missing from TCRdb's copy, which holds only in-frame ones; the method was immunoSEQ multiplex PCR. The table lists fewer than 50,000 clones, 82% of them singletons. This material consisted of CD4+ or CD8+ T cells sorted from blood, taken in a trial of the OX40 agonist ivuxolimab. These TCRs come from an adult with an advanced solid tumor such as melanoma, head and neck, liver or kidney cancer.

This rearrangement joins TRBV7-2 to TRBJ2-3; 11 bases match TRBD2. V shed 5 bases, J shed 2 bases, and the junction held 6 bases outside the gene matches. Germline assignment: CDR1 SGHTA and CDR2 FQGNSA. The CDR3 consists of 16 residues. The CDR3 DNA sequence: TGTGCCAGCAGCGAAGGGACTAGCGGAATCACAGATACGCAGTATTTT. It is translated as CASSEGTSGITDTQYF.

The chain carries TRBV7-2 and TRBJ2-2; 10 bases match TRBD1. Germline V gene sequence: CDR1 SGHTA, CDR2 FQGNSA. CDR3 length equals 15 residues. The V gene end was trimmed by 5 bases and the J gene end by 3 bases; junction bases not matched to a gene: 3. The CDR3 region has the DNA TGTGCCAGCAGCCCGACAGGGGGCTACACCGGGGAGCTGTTTTTT. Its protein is CASSPTGGYTGELFF.

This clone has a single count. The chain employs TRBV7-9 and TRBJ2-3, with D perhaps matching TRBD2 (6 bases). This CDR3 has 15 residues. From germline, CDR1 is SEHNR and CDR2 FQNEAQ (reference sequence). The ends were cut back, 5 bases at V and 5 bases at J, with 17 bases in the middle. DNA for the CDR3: TGTGCCAGCAGCCCGGCGGTGGGGGGAAAAGATACGCAGTATTTT. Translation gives CASSPAVGGKDTQYF.

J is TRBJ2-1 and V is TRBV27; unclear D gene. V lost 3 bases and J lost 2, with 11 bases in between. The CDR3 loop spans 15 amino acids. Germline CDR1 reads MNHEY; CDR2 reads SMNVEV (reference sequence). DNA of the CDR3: TGTGCCAGCAGTTTGAGAGCAGGCGCCTACAATGAGCAGTTCTTC. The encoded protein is CASSLRAGAYNEQFF.

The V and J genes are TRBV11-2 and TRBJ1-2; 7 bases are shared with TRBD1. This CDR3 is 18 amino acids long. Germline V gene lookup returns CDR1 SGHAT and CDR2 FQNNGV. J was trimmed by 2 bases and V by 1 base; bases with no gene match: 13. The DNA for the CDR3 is TGTGCCAGCAGCTTAGGACGTGTGCGACAGGGAATCAACTATGGCTACACCTTC. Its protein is CASSLGRVRQGINYGYTF.

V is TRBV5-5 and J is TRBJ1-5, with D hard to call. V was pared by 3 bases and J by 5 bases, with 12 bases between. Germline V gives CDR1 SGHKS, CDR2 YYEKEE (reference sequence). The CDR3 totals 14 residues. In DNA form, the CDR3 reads TGTGCCAGCAGCTACGGGTCGGCGGATCAGCCCCAGCATTTT. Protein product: CASSYGSADQPQHF.

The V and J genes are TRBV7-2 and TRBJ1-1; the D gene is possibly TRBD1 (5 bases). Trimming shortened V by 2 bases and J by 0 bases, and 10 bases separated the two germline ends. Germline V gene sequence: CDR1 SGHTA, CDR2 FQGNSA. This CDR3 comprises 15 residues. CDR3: CASSLTPGLNTEAFF. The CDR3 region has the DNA TGTGCCAGCAGCTTAACCCCAGGGCTGAACACTGAAGCTTTCTTT.

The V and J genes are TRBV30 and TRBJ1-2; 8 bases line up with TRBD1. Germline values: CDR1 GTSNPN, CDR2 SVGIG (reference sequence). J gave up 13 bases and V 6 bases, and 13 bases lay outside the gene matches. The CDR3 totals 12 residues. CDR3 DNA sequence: TGTGCCTGTCTACCAGGGGGCGCTAGTCCCACCTTC. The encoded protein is CACLPGGASPTF.

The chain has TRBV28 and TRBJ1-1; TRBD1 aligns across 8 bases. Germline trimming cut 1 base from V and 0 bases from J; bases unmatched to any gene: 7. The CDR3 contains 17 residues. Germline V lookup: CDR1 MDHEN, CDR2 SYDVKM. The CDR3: CASSLFGTGYMNTEAFF. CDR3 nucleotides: TGTGCCAGCAGTTTATTCGGGACAGGCTACATGAACACTGAAGCTTTCTTT.

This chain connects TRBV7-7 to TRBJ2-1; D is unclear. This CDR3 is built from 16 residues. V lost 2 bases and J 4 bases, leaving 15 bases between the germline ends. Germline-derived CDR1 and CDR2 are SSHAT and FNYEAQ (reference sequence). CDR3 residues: CASSLYGPHLYNEQFF. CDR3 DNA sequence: TGTGCCAGCAGCTTATATGGTCCACATTTATACAATGAGCAGTTCTTC.

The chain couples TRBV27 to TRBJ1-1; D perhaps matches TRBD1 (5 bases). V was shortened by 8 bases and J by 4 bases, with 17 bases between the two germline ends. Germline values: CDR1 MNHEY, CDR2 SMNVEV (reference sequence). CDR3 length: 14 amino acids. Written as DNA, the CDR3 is TGTGCCAGCGCCAAAAAAGGGGTTATCACTGAAGCTTTCTTT. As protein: CASAKKGVITEAFF.

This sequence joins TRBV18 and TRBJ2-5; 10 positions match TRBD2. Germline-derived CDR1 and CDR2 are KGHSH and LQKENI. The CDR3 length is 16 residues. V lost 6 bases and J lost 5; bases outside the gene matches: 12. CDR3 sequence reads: CASSPFSGRAGETQYF. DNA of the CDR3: TGTGCCAGCTCGCCCTTCAGCGGGAGGGCCGGGGAGACCCAGTACTTC.

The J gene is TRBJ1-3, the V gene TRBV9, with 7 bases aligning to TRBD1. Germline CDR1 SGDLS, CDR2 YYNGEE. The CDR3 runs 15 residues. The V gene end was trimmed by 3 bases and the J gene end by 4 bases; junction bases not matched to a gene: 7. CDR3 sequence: CASSARTGLGNTIYF. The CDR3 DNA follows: TGTGCCAGCAGCGCCCGGACAGGCTTGGGAAACACCATATATTTT. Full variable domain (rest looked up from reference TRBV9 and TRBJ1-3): DSGVTQTPKHLITATGQRVTLRCSPRSGDLSVYWYQQSLDQGLQFLIQYYNGEERAKGNILERFSAQQFPDLHSELNLSSLELGDSALYFCASSARTGLGNTIYFGEGSWLTVV.

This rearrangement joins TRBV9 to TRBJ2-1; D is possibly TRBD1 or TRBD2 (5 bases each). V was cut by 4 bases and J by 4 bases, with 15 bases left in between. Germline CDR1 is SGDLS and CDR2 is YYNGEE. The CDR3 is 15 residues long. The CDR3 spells CASSSPGASYNEQFF. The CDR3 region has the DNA TGTGCCAGCAGCTCCCCCGGGGCCTCTTACAATGAGCAGTTCTTC.

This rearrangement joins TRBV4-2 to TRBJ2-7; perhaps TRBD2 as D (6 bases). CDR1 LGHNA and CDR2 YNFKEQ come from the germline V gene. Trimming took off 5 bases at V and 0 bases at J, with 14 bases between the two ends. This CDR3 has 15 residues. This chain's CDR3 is CASSWGGTSSYEQYF. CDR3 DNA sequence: TGTGCCAGCAGCTGGGGCGGGACGAGCTCCTACGAGCAGTACTTC.

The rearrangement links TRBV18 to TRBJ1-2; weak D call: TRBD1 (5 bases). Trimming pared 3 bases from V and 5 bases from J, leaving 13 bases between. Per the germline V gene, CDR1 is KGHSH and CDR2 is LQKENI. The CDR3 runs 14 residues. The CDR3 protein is CASSPSQDIYGYTF. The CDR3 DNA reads TGTGCCAGCTCACCCTCACAGGACATATATGGCTACACCTTC.

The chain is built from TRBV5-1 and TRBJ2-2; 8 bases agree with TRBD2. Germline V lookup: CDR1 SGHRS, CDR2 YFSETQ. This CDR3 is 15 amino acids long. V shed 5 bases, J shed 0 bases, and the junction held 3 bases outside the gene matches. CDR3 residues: CASSTTSANTGELFF. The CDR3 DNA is TGCGCCAGCAGTACGACTAGCGCGAACACCGGGGAGCTGTTTTTT.

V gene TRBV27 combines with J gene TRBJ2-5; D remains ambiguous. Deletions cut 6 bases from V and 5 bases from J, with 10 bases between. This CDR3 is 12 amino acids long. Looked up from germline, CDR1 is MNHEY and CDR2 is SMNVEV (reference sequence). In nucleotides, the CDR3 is TGTGCCAGCAGATCTAGTGGTGAGACCCAGTACTTC. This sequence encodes CASRSSGETQYF.

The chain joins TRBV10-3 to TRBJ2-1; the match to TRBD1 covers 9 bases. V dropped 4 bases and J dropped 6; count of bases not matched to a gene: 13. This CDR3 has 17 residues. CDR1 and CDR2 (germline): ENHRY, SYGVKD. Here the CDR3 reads CAISGSPSGQGFNEQFF. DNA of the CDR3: TGTGCCATCAGTGGGTCCCCGTCGGGACAGGGTTTCAATGAGCAGTTCTTC.

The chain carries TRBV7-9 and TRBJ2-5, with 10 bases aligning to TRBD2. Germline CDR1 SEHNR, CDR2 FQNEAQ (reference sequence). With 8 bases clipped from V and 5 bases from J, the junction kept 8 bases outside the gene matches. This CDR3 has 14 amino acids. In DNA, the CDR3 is TGTGCCAGCGGAACCGGGACTAGCGAGGAGACCCAGTACTTC. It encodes CASGTGTSEETQYF.

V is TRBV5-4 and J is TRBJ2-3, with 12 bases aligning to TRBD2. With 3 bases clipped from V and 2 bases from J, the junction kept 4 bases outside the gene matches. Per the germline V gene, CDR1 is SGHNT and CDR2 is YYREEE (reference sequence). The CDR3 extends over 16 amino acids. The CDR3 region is CASSSWTSGNTDTQYF. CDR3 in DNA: TGTGCCAGCAGCTCCTGGACTAGCGGGAACACAGATACGCAGTATTTT.

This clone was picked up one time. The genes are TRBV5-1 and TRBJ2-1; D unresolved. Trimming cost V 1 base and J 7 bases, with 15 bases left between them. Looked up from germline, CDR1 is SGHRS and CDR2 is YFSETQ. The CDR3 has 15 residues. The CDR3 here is CASSLSGSEPNEQFF. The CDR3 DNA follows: TGCGCCAGCAGCTTGTCCGGGTCGGAGCCGAATGAGCAGTTCTTC. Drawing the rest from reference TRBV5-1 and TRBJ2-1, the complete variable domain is KAGVTQTPRYLIKTRGQQVTLSCSPISGHRSVSWYQQTPGQGLQFLFEYFSETQRNKGNFPGRFSGRQFSNSRSEMNVSTLELGDSALYLCASSLSGSEPNEQFFGPGTRLTVL.

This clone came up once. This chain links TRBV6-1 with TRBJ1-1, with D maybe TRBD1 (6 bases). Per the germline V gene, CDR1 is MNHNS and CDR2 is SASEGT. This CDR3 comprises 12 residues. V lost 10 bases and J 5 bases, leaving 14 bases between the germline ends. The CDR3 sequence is CAITGGPTEAFF. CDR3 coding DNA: TGTGCCATTACGGGGGGCCCTACTGAAGCTTTCTTT.

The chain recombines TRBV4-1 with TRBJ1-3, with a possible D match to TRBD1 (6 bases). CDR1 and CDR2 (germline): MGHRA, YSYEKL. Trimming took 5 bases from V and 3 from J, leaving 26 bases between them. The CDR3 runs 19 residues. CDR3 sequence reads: CASSFGGRDGAKGGNTIYF. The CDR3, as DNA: TGCGCCAGCAGCTTCGGGGGGCGAGATGGGGCGAAGGGTGGAAACACCATATATTTT.

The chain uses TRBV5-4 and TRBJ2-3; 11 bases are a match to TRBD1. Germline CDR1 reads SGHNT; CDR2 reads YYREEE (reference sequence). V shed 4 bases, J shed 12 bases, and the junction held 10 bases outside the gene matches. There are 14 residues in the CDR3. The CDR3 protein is CASSPPDRGRIQYF. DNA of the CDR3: TGTGCCAGCAGCCCACCGGACAGGGGGCGCATCCAGTATTTT.

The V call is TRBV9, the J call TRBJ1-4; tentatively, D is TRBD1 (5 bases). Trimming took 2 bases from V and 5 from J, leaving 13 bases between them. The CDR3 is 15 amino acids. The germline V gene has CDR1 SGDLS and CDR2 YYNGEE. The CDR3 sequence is CASSVSGLRNEKLFF. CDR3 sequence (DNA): TGTGCCAGCAGCGTCTCAGGGCTTCGAAATGAAAAACTGTTTTTT.

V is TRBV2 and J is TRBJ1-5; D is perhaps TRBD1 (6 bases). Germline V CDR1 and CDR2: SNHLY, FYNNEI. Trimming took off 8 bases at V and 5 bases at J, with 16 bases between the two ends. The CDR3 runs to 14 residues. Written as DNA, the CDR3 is TGTGCCAGCGAACCCCGAGGGGGTGATCAGCCCCAGCATTTT. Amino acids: CASEPRGGDQPQHF.

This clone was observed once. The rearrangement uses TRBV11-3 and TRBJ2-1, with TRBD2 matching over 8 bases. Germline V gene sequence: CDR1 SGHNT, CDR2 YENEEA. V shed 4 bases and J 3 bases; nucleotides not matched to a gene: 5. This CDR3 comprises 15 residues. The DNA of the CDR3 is TGTGCCAGCAGCTCCGGGACTAGTTTCTACAATGAGCAGTTCTTC. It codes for CASSSGTSFYNEQFF.

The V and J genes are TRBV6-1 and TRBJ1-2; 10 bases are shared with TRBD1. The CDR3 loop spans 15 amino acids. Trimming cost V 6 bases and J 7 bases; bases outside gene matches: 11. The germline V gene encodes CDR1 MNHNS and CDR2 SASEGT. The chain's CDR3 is CASRQFLGQGSGYTF. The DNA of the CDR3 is TGTGCCAGCAGACAATTTTTGGGACAGGGGTCTGGCTACACCTTC.

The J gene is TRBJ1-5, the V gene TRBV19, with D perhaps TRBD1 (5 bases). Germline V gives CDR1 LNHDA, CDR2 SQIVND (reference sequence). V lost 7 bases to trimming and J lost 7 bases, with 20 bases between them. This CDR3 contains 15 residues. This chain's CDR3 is CASIPEGRSSQPQHF. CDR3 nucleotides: TGTGCCAGTATCCCCGAGGGGCGGTCTTCGCAGCCCCAGCATTTT.

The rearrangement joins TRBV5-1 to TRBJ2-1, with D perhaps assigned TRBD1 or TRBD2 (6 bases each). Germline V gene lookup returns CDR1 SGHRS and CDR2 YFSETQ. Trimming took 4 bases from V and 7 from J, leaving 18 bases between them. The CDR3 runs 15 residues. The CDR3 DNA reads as TGCGCCAGCAGCGCTATGGGGGGCTCCCGGAATGAGCAGTTCTTC. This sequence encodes CASSAMGGSRNEQFF.

The DNA of the CDR3 is TGTGCCAGTAAGGTCGCTGGGGCCAACGTCCTGACTTTC. Translating it yields CASKVAGANVLTF. This rearrangement joins TRBV19 to TRBJ2-6; D uncertain. Looked up from germline, CDR1 is LNHDA and CDR2 is SQIVND (reference sequence). V gave up 7 bases and J gave up 2 bases, with 6 bases separating them. The CDR3 length is 13 residues. Full variable domain (missing parts from reference TRBV19 and TRBJ2-6): DGGITQSPKYLFRKEGQNVTLSCEQNLNHDAMYWYRQDPGQGLRLIYYSQIVNDFQKGDIAEGYSVSREKKESFPLTVTSAQKNPTAFYLCASKVAGANVLTFGAGSRLTVL.